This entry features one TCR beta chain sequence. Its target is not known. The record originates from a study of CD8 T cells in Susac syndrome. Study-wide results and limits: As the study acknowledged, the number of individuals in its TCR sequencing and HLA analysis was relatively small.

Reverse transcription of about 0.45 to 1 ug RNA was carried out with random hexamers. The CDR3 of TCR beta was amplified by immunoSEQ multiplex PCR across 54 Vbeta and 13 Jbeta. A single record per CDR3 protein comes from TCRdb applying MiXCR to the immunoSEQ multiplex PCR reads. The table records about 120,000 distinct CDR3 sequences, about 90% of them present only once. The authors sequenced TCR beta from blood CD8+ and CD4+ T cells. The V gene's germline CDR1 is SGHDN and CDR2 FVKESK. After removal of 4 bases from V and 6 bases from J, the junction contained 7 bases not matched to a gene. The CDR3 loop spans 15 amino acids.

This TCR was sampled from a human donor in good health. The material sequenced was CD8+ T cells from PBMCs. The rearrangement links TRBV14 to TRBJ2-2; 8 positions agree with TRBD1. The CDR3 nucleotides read TGTGCCAGCAGCCTTTTTCAGGGGGCCGCCGGGGAGCTGTTTTTT. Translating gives CASSLFQGAAGELFF.